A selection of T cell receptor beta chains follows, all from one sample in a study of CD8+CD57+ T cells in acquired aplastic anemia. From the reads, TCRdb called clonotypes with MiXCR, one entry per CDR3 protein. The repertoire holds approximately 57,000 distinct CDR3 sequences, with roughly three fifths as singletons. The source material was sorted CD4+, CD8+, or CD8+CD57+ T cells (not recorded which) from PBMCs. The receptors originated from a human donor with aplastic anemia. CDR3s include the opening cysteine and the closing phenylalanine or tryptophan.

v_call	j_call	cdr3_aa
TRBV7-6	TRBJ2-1	CASSLGGEQFF
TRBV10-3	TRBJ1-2	CAISEARSNYGYTF
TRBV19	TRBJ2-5	CASSERGIQETQYF
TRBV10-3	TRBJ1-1	CAITEDRVTEAFF
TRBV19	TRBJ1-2	CASTGDVGYGYTF
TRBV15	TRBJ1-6	CATSLDRDNSPLHF
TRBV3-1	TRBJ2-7	CASSQERLAGNYEQYF
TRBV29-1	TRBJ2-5	CSVLTQGTQYF
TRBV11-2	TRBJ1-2	CASSLVGGRANYGYTF
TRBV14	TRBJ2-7	CASSQEYGFEQYF
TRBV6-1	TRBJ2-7	CASSLGEGETYEQYF
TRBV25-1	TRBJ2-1	CASSEFKQINNEQFF
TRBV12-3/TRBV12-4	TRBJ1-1	CASRPDRDTEAFF
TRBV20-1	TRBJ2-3	CSARAGTSVTDTQYF
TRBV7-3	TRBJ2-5	CASSLGGLETQYF
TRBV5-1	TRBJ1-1	CASSFGQEAFF
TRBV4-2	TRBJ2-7	CASSQAPLTGNYEQYF
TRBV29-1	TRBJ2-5	CSVEAGLAKETQYF
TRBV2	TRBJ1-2	CASRAGGGYTF
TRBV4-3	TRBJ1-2	CVSSQAPGQEHYGYTF
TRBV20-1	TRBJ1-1	CSAKTGGMETEAFF
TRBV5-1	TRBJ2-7	CASSLEGPLPQYF
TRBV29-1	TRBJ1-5	CSVEVGTRQPQHF
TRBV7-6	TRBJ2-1	CASSYSSHNEQFF
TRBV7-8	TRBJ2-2	CASQAGSSTGELFF
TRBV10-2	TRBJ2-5	CASSCLAGGQETQYF
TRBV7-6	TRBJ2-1	CASSPPGALQQFF
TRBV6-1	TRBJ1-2	CASSEAARFLYGYTF
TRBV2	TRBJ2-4	CASSDGLAKNIQYF
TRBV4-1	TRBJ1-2	CASSQKLNYGYTF
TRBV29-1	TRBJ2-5	CSVLRGRETQYF
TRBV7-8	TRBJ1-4	CASSLSAGQNEKLFF
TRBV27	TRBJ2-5	CASSLSVVETQYF
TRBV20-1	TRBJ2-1	CSASRDSYYNEQFF
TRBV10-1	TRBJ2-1	CASSECEQFF
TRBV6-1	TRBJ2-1	CASSASGVEQFF
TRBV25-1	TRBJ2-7	CASSGSGRVAEQYF
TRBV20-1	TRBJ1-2	CSARERDLDNYGYTF
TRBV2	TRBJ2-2	CASSVFWELFF
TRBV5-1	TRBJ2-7	CASSLASGEQYF
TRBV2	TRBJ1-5	CASSEGTGLNQPQHF
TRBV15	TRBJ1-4	CATSRGAGATNEKLFF
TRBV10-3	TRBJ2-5	CATSDSGGETQYF
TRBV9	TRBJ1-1	CASSVPKQGGNTEAFF
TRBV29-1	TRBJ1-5	CSVGTGENSNQPQHF
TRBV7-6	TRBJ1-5	CASSLGDNVNQPQHF
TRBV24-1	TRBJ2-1	CATSDPDSDDEQFF
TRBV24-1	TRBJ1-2	CASSRTGFYGYTF
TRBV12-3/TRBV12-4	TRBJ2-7	CASSLRSLPLFREQYF